The subject of this entry is one TCR beta chain. What it recognizes is unknown. These data originate in a study of CD8+CD57+ T cells in acquired aplastic anemia. Template material for TCR beta VDJ and CDR3 profiling consisted of genomic DNA. TCRdb reprocessed the reads via MiXCR and lists one record per CDR3 protein. The sample lists 200,000 to 250,000 distinct CDR3 sequences, roughly 35% occurring once. This CDR3 is built from 14 residues. V lost 2 bases and J lost 2, with 9 bases in between. Germline assignment: CDR1 MGHRA and CDR2 YSYEKL. Regarding the study as a whole: A significant difference in CD8+ Simpson's diversity between patients and controls was not found.

The gene calls are TRBV4-1 and TRBJ2-5; D not certain. Sequenced input: sorted CD4+, CD8+, or CD8+CD57+ T cells (not recorded which) from PBMCs. The sequence derives from a human donor in good health, serving as a control. The CDR3 protein is CASSQFSRQETQYF. The DNA of the CDR3 is TGCGCCAGCAGCCAATTTAGCAGGCAAGAGACCCAGTACTTC.